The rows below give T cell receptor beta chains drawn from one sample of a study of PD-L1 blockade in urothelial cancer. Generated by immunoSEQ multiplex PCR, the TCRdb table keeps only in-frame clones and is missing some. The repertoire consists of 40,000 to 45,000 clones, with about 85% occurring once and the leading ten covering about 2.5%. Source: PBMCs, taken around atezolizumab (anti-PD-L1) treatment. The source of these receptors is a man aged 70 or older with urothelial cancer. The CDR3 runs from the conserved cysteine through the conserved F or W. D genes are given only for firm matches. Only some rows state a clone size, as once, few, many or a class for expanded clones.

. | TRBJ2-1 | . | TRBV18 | CASSGLPPREQFF | TGTGCCAGCTCAGGACTCCCCCCGCGAGAGCAGTTCTTC
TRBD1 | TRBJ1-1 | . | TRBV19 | CASSRDRGNTEAFF | TGTGCCAGTAGTAGGGACAGGGGGAACACTGAAGCTTTCTTT
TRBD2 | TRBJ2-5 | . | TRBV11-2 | CASSLDVRISGKETQYF | TGTGCCAGCAGCTTAGACGTCAGGATTAGCGGGAAAGAGACCCAGTACTTC
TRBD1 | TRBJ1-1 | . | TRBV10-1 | CASSRDRDAEAFF | TGCGCCAGCAGCCGCGACAGGGACGCTGAAGCTTTCTTT
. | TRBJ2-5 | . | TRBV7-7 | CASSLSAGRETQYF | TGTGCTAGCAGCTTGTCGGCAGGGAGGGAGACCCAGTACTTC
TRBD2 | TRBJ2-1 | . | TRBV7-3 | CASSPLGLAGEQFF | TGTGCCAGCAGCCCCTTGGGGCTAGCGGGAGAGCAGTTCTTC
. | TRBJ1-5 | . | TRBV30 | CACARGGNQPQHF | TGTGCCTGCGCTCGAGGGGGAAATCAGCCCCAGCATTTT
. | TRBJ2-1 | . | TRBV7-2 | CASSLVAALNEQFF | TGTGCCAGCAGCTTAGTAGCGGCCTTGAATGAGCAGTTCTTC
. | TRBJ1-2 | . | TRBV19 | CASLPGRDIGSGYTF | TGTGCCAGTCTCCCTGGCCGGGACATAGGGAGTGGCTACACCTTC
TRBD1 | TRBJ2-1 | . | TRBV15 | CATSPPATGQRYNEQFF | TGTGCCACCAGCCCCCCCGCCACGGGACAGCGTTACAATGAGCAGTTCTTC
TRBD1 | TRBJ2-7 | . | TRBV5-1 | CASSLGTGEGYEQYF | TGCGCCAGCAGCTTGGGGACAGGGGAAGGCTACGAGCAGTACTTC
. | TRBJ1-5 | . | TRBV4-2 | CASSQDGKGGQPQHF | TGTGCCAGCAGCCAAGATGGAAAGGGAGGGCAGCCCCAGCATTTT
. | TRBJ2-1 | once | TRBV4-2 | CASSQDVGSGSPFF | .
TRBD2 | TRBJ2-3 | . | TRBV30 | CAWSPSGRGTDTQYF | TGTGCCTGGAGTCCTAGCGGGAGGGGCACAGATACGCAGTATTTT
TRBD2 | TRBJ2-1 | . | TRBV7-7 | CASSFASGNEQFF | TGTGCTAGCAGCTTCGCTAGCGGGAATGAGCAGTTCTTC
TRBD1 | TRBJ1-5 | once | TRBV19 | CASSTTRTGSDNQPQHF | TGTGCCAGTAGTACCACCCGGACAGGGTCTGACAATCAGCCCCAGCATTTT
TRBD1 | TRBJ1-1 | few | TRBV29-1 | CSGKTGGTEAFF | TGCAGCGGCAAAACAGGGGGCACTGAAGCTTTCTTT
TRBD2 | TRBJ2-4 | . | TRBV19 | CASSPRGLAGEPQHIQYF | TGTGCCAGTAGTCCCCGGGGACTAGCGGGAGAGCCCCAGCACATTCAGTACTTC
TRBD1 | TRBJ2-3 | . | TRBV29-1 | CSAPDRGTDTQYF | TGCAGCGCTCCGGACAGGGGGACAGATACGCAGTATTTT
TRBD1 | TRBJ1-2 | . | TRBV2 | CASDFDRGSYGYTF | TGTGCCAGCGATTTCGACAGGGGAAGCTATGGCTACACCTTC
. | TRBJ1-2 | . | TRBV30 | CAWRLTGRGHGYTF | TGTGCCTGGAGACTAACCGGCAGGGGCCATGGCTACACCTTC
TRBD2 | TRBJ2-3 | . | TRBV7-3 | CASSLLAGRGTDTQYF | TGTGCCAGCAGCTTGCTAGCGGGAAGGGGCACAGATACGCAGTATTTT
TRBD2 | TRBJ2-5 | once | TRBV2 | CASRPGLAGVQTQYF | TGTGCCAGCCGTCCGGGACTAGCGGGAGTTCAGACCCAGTACTTC
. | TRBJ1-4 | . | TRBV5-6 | CASSLGFGGFATNEKLFF | TGTGCCAGCAGCCTTGGGTTCGGCGGATTTGCAACTAATGAAAAACTGTTTTTT
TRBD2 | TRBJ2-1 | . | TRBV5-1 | CASSLDRGGSYNEQFF | TGCGCCAGCAGCTTGGATCGCGGGGGCTCCTACAATGAGCAGTTCTTC
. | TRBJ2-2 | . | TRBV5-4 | CASSPAASAFTGELFF | TGTGCCAGCAGCCCGGCTGCTAGCGCATTCACCGGGGAGCTGTTTTTT
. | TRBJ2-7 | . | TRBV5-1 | CASSPADSTDTYEQYF | TGCGCCAGCAGCCCGGCAGACTCGACCGATACCTACGAGCAGTACTTC
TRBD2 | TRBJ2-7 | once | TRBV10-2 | CASRLAGGWLDEQYF | TGCGCCAGCAGGCTAGCGGGAGGATGGTTGGACGAGCAGTACTTC
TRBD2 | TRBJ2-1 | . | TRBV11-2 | CASYGQGTRDEQFF | TGTGCCAGCTACGGGCAGGGGACTAGGGATGAGCAGTTCTTC
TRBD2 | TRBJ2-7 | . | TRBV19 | CASKGTSGNPPVYEQYF | TGTGCCAGTAAGGGGACTAGCGGAAATCCCCCCGTTTACGAGCAGTACTTC
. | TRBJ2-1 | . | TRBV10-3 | CAISEGEVYNEQFF | TGTGCCATCAGTGAGGGGGAGGTCTACAATGAGCAGTTCTTC
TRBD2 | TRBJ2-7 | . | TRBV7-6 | CASSFLRAQKAGVTYEQYF | TGTGCCAGCAGCTTTCTCCGGGCACAAAAGGCGGGGGTAACCTACGAGCAGTACTTC
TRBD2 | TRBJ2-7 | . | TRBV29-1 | CSVEGLAGELYEQYF | TGCAGCGTTGAAGGGCTAGCGGGAGAACTCTACGAGCAGTACTTC
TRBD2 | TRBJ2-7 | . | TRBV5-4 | CASSSRTSGSILEQYF | TGTGCCAGCAGCTCAAGGACTAGCGGGAGTATTCTCGAGCAGTACTTC
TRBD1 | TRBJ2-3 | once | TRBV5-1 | CASSPLVGQGADTQYF | TGCGCCAGCAGCCCCCTGGTGGGACAGGGGGCAGATACGCAGTATTTT